The 31 T cell receptor beta chains in this list originate from one sample, sequenced in a study of T cells in Graves' hyperthyroidism and ophthalmopathy. Researchers took RNA transcripts and amplified the TCR beta CDR3 regions from them. Carried out on the TCR CDR3, a first-round RT-PCR used the HTBI primer set. TCRdb re-analysed the multiplex PCR reads in MiXCR, keeping a single row per CDR3 protein. Counted here are approximately 690,000 distinct CDR3 sequences, roughly 20% occurring once; the ten biggest clones make up around a third. Sequences were obtained from blood. The receptors were gathered from a young man with Graves' ophthalmopathy.

V gene TRBV20-1 combines with J gene TRBJ2-1, with 13 bases that match TRBD2. Germline CDR1 is DFQATT and CDR2 is SNEGSKA (reference sequence). The CDR3 is made up of 16 amino acids. V trimming: 1 base; J trimming: 9 bases; junction bases outside the gene matches: 9. The CDR3 DNA reads as TGCAGTGCTAGAGTTCTACTAGCGGGAGGGCCGGGTGAGCAGTTCTTC. Protein product: CSARVLLAGGPGEQFF.

The rearrangement joins TRBV6-1 to TRBJ2-3; 12 bases are shared with TRBD1. The junction had 3 bases not matched to a gene; V was cut back by 4 bases and J by 4 bases. Germline loops: CDR1 MNHNS, CDR2 SASEGT. The CDR3 sequence is 15 residues long. The CDR3 bases are TGTGCCAGCAGTGCCGGGACAGGGGGCGCAGATACGCAGTATTTT. This codes for CASSAGTGGADTQYF.

The chain carries TRBV9 and TRBJ2-7; 14 nucleotides line up with TRBD2. The CDR3 length is 19 residues. Germline trimming cut 6 bases from V and 0 bases from J; bases unmatched to any gene: 14. Germline values: CDR1 SGDLS, CDR2 YYNGEE. CDR3: CASNLPTLTSGRASYEQYF. The CDR3 bases are TGTGCCAGCAACCTTCCCACCCTGACTAGCGGGAGGGCCTCCTACGAGCAGTACTTC.

This clonotype turned up a few times. CDR3 residues: CASTSGGYNEQFF. Here the CDR3 DNA reads TGCGCCAGCACTAGCGGGGGTTACAATGAGCAGTTCTTC. This sequence joins TRBV5-1 and TRBJ2-1; TRBD2 matches 10 bases. CDR3 size: 13 residues. V shed 6 bases, J shed 4 bases, and the junction held 1 base outside the gene matches. Germline-derived CDR1 and CDR2 are SGHRS and YFSETQ.

The rearrangement links TRBV7-9 to TRBJ2-3, with a tentative D call TRBD1 (5 bases). Germline V gives CDR1 SEHNR, CDR2 FQNEAQ (reference sequence). The V gene lost 6 bases and the J gene lost 2 bases, with 18 bases spanning the gap. The CDR3 has 16 amino acids. CDR3: CASSVDGALDTDTQYF. Written as DNA, the CDR3 is TGTGCCAGCAGTGTGGATGGGGCCCTTGACACAGATACGCAGTATTTT.

This clonotype was seen at least ten times. This chain's CDR3 is CASSIRFQPQHF. The CDR3 DNA sequence: TGTGCCAGCAGTATCAGGTTTCAGCCCCAGCATTTT. The chain uses TRBV28 and TRBJ1-5, with D unclear. Germline CDR1 is MDHEN and CDR2 is SYDVKM. The CDR3 extends over 12 amino acids. Trimming shortened V by 5 bases and J by 6 bases, and 8 bases separated the two germline ends.

This clonotype was found a few times. The chain links TRBV20-1 to TRBJ2-7; 8 bases match TRBD2. The CDR3 totals 14 residues. V lost 3 bases, J lost 2 bases, and 6 bases stayed unmatched. Looked up from germline, CDR1 is DFQATT and CDR2 is SNEGSKA (reference sequence). CDR3 region: CSARKIAGTYEQYF. The DNA for the CDR3 is TGCAGTGCTAGGAAAATAGCGGGAACCTACGAGCAGTACTTC.

The chain couples TRBV28 to TRBJ1-1; possibly TRBD1 for D (5 bases). Deletions cut 3 bases from V and 5 bases from J, with 16 bases between. Germline V gene data show CDR1 as MDHEN and CDR2 as SYDVKM. The length of the CDR3 is 15 residues. CDR3 region: CASSLRQGGWTEAFF. DNA of the CDR3: TGTGCCAGCAGTTTGCGGCAGGGAGGTTGGACTGAAGCTTTCTTT.

This chain joins TRBV28 and TRBJ1-2; 8 nucleotides align to TRBD1. This CDR3 is built from 14 residues. V gave up 7 bases and J gave up 4 bases; unmatched junction bases: 8. Germline loops: CDR1 MDHEN, CDR2 SYDVKM. In DNA form, the CDR3 reads TGTGCCAGCACCGGACAGGGCTTCTCCTATGGCTACACCTTC. Translated: CASTGQGFSYGYTF.

This clonotype was seen many times. The chain employs TRBV20-1 and TRBJ2-1; the match to TRBD2 covers 8 bases. The CDR3 is made up of 17 amino acids. The germline V gene has CDR1 DFQATT and CDR2 SNEGSKA (reference sequence). Trimming removed 4 bases from V and 5 bases from J; junction bases left unmatched: 16. DNA of the CDR3: TGCAGTGCTATTGTAAAGCGGGAGATATGGTTGGACAATGAGCAGTTCTTC. Amino acids: CSAIVKREIWLDNEQFF.

This rearrangement joins TRBV9 to TRBJ2-1, with 12 bases that match TRBD2. Per germline, CDR1 SGDLS and CDR2 YYNGEE. The junction had 3 bases not matched to a gene; V was cut back by 0 bases and J by 8 bases. The CDR3 covers 15 residues. The CDR3 sequence is CASSVETSGRHEQFF. CDR3 coding DNA: TGTGCCAGCAGCGTAGAGACTAGCGGGAGACATGAGCAGTTCTTC.

This clonotype was counted a few times. The chain links TRBV5-8 to TRBJ1-2; D perhaps matches TRBD1 (5 bases). The CDR3 has 14 amino acids. Germline V gene lookup returns CDR1 SGHTS and CDR2 YDEGEE. V gave up 0 bases and J gave up 5 bases, with 11 bases separating them. The CDR3 loop is CASSLGTRNYGYTF. Written as DNA, the CDR3 is TGTGCCAGCAGCTTGGGGACACGTAATTATGGCTACACCTTC.

The CDR3 loop is CAWTTDLGNEQFF. CDR3 nucleotides: TGTGCCTGGACTACGGATCTTGGCAATGAGCAGTTCTTC. The V gene is TRBV30, the J gene TRBJ2-1; D unresolved. Trimming stripped 4 bases from V and 6 bases from J, with 13 bases between. The CDR3 consists of 13 residues. Germline V gives CDR1 GTSNPN, CDR2 SVGIG (reference sequence).

This clonotype was picked up a small number of times. The chain couples TRBV6-5 to TRBJ2-3, with 10 bases identical to TRBD2. CDR3 length equals 15 residues. Germline values: CDR1 MNHEY, CDR2 SVGAGI. With V trimmed by 2 bases and J by 5 bases, 4 bases remained unmatched. The CDR3 DNA reads TGTGCCAGCAGTTACCGCGGGACTAGCGTAGATACGCAGTATTTT. Protein product: CASSYRGTSVDTQYF.

The chain couples TRBV28 to TRBJ2-7; perhaps TRBD2 as D (5 bases). The V end was cut by 5 bases, the J end by 6 bases, with 17 bases between. The length of the CDR3 is 14 residues. The germline V gene encodes CDR1 MDHEN and CDR2 SYDVKM. CDR3: CASSLFPAAGEQYF. In DNA, the CDR3 is TGTGCCAGCAGTCTTTTTCCGGCGGCGGGCGAGCAGTACTTC. The full variable domain, its missing parts supplied by reference TRBV28 and TRBJ2-7, is DVKVTQSSRYLVKRTGEKVFLECVQDMDHENMFWYRQDPGLGLRLIYFSYDVKMKEKGDIPEGYSVSREKKERFSLILESASTNQTSMYLCASSLFPAAGEQYFGPGTRLTVT.

This clonotype was seen a few times. V is TRBV5-5 and J is TRBJ2-1; 10 bases align to TRBD2. The CDR3 length is 17 residues. The germline V gene has CDR1 SGHKS and CDR2 YYEKEE (reference sequence). After removal of 1 base from V and 8 bases from J, the junction contained 12 bases not matched to a gene. The chain's CDR3 is CASSLIAGGSQRHEQFF. Here the CDR3 DNA reads TGTGCCAGCAGCTTGATAGCGGGAGGATCCCAAAGACATGAGCAGTTCTTC.

The rearrangement links TRBV6-9 to TRBJ2-1, with D possibly TRBD1 on 6 matching bases. This CDR3 spans 15 amino acids. V was clipped by 4 bases and J by 2 bases, with 12 bases between them. Germline V gene lookup returns CDR1 MNHGY and CDR2 SVAAGI. In DNA, the CDR3 is TGTGCCAGCAGTTTCTTAGACAGGCCCTACAATGAGCAGTTCTTC. This codes for CASSFLDRPYNEQFF.

This rearrangement joins TRBV2 to TRBJ2-6, with no clear D. Germline V gene data show CDR1 as SNHLY and CDR2 as FYNNEI. This CDR3 is 15 amino acids long. V was trimmed by 3 bases and J by 0 bases, leaving 6 bases between them. CDR3 residues: CASSDANSGANVLTF. The DNA for the CDR3 is TGTGCCAGCAGTGACGCCAACTCTGGGGCCAACGTCCTGACTTTC.

J is TRBJ2-1 and V is TRBV27; the D gene is possibly TRBD2 (5 bases). Germline V gene lookup returns CDR1 MNHEY and CDR2 SMNVEV (reference sequence). This CDR3 contains 15 residues. V dropped 2 bases and J dropped 5 bases, with 13 bases sitting between them. The CDR3 nucleotides read TGTGCCAGCAGTTTAGATTCTAGCCCCCACAATGAGCAGTTCTTC. It encodes CASSLDSSPHNEQFF.

The rearrangement joins TRBV4-2 to TRBJ2-7, with D hard to call. The CDR3 covers 13 residues. CDR1 and CDR2 from the germline V gene are LGHNA and YNFKEQ. Deletions cut 0 bases from V and 4 bases from J, with 7 bases between. The CDR3 nucleotides are TGTGCCAGCAGCCAAGAAATTGAATACGAGCAGTACTTC. This translates into CASSQEIEYEQYF.

There are many counts of this clonotype. At one end the junction does not follow the germline gene, possibly because of a read error. V is TRBV5-1 and J is TRBJ1-1; D is undetermined. CDR1 and CDR2 from the germline V gene are SGHRS and YFSETQ. The CDR3 totals 13 residues. The CDR3 bases are TGTGCCAGCAGCTCAACACGGGACACTGAAGCTTTCTTT. Translated: CASSSTRDTEAFF.

This rearrangement joins TRBV11-2 to TRBJ2-1, with 9 positions matching TRBD2. The CDR3 spans 17 residues. V was clipped by 3 bases and J by 4 bases; unmatched bases: 10. The germline V gene has CDR1 SGHAT and CDR2 FQNNGV. CDR3 sequence reads: CASSFGGAAGGYNEQFF. The DNA of the CDR3 is TGTGCCAGCAGCTTCGGGGGGGCAGCGGGAGGTTACAATGAGCAGTTCTTC.

The genes are TRBV7-2 and TRBJ1-1, with 7 bases that match TRBD1. The CDR3 is made up of 15 amino acids. Trimming cost V 3 bases and J 0 bases; bases outside gene matches: 4. The germline CDR1 and CDR2 sequences are SGHTA and FQGNSA. In nucleotides, the CDR3 is TGTGCCAGCAGCTTTCAGGGGGGCATGAACACTGAAGCTTTCTTT. Its translation is CASSFQGGMNTEAFF.

The chain recombines TRBV25-1 with TRBJ2-3; 7 bases map to TRBD1. The CDR3 contains 14 residues. CDR1 is MGHDK and CDR2 is SYGVNS in the germline V gene. The V and J ends lost 4 bases and 3 bases, in that order; junction bases with no gene match: 4. This chain's CDR3 is CASSVGQATDTQYF. The DNA of the CDR3 is TGTGCCAGCAGTGTAGGACAGGCGACAGATACGCAGTATTTT.

This clonotype was seen many times. V usage is TRBV28 and J usage is TRBJ1-5; unclear D gene. Germline CDR1 and CDR2: MDHEN and SYDVKM. This CDR3 has 18 residues. Trimming removed 1 base from V and 0 bases from J, with 16 bases in between. The CDR3 here is CASSLFPTIRGSNQPQHF. DNA of the CDR3: TGTGCCAGCAGTTTATTTCCCACCATCCGGGGTAGCAATCAGCCCCAGCATTTT.

The chain carries TRBV19 and TRBJ1-1; D is unresolved. This CDR3 is 14 amino acids long. V was trimmed by 6 bases and J by 7 bases, leaving 18 bases between them. CDR1 and CDR2 (germline): LNHDA, SQIVND (reference sequence). CDR3 amino acids: CASSSEVALDEAFF. In DNA, the CDR3 is TGTGCCAGTAGCAGTGAGGTAGCTCTCGATGAAGCTTTCTTT. Full variable domain (rest looked up from reference TRBV19 and TRBJ1-1): DGGITQSPKYLFRKEGQNVTLSCEQNLNHDAMYWYRQDPGQGLRLIYYSQIVNDFQKGDIAEGYSVSREKKESFPLTVTSAQKNPTAFYLCASSSEVALDEAFFGQGTRLTVV.

This chain uses TRBV7-9 with TRBJ1-2; 8 nucleotides align to TRBD1. V trimming: 2 bases; J trimming: 8 bases; junction bases outside the gene matches: 10. The CDR3 contains 15 residues. CDR1 is SEHNR, CDR2 FQNEAQ, per germline (reference sequence). The CDR3 reads CASSLLTQGARGYTF. The CDR3 nucleotides are TGTGCCAGCAGCTTATTAACCCAGGGGGCGAGAGGCTACACCTTC.

Only a few counts were recorded for this clonotype. The junction departs from the called germline gene at one end, perhaps through a read error. J is TRBJ2-1 and V is TRBV28, with D tentatively TRBD1 (5 bases). From germline, CDR1 is MDHEN and CDR2 SYDVKM. This CDR3 is 17 amino acids long. The CDR3 is CASSLFWTHKTYNQQFF. The CDR3 region has the DNA TGTGCCAGCAGTTTATTTTGGACACATAAGACCTACAATCAGCAGTTCTTC.

This chain joins TRBV6-2 or TRBV6-3 and TRBJ2-5; D possibly uses TRBD1 or TRBD2 (7 bases each). Germline CDR1 and CDR2: MNHEY and SVGEGT. The CDR3 totals 15 residues. V was clipped by 2 bases and J by 5 bases, with 15 bases between them. The CDR3 region has the DNA TGTGCCAGCAGTTACGTCCAGGGGGGGGGTGAGACCCAGTACTTC. It yields the protein CASSYVQGGGETQYF.

The chain combines TRBV5-6 with TRBJ2-5; D unresolved. The CDR3 extends over 13 amino acids. Germline loops: CDR1 SGHDT, CDR2 YYEEEE. V was shortened by 0 bases and J by 2 bases, with 5 bases between the two germline ends. The CDR3 reads CASSLVEQETQYF. CDR3 DNA sequence: TGTGCCAGCAGCTTGGTAGAACAAGAGACCCAGTACTTC.

CDR3 DNA: TGTGCCATCAGGTCCGGGACTAGCGGGATCGGGTACAATGAGCAGTTCTTC. Translation: CAIRSGTSGIGYNEQFF. This chain connects TRBV2 to TRBJ2-1; 13 bases agree with TRBD2. Germline CDR1 is SNHLY and CDR2 is FYNNEI. V lost 10 bases, J lost 4 bases, and 13 bases stayed unmatched. The CDR3 covers 17 residues.